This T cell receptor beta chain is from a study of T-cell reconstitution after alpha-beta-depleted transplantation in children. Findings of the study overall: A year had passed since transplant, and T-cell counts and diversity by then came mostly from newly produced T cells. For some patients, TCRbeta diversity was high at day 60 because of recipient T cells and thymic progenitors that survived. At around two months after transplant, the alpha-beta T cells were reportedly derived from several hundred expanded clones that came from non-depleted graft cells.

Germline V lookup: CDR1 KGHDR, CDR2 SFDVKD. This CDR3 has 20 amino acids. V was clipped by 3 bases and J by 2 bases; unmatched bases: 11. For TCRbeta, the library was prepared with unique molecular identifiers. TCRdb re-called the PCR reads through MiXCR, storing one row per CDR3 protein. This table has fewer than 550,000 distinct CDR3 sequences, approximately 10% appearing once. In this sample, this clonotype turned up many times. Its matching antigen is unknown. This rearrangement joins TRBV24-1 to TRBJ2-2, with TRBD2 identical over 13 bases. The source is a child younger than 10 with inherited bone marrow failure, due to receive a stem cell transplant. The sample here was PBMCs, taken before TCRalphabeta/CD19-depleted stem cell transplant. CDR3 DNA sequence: TGTGCCACCAGTGATACCCAGTGGACTAGCGGGAGCGTCAACACCGGGGAGCTGTTTTTT. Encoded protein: CATSDTQWTSGSVNTGELFF.